This TCR beta chain was found in a study of blood T cell repertoires in COVID-19. Overall study: Samples of COVID-19 (acute and convalescent) were obtained from the United States, Italy and Spain. T cells, B-cell-depleted T cells, or PBMCs provided the cDNA or gDNA that served as material.

The V and J ends lost 6 bases and 4 bases respectively, with 7 bases between them. The CDR3 sequence is 12 residues long. Germline loops: CDR1 MDHEN, CDR2 SYDVKM. Study processing details: How many nucleated cells were present was estimated from reference gene primer amplification. Generated by immunoSEQ multiplex PCR, the TCRdb table keeps only in-frame clones and is missing some. V and J calls and clone size are those listed in that table; D and trimming were worked out from the DNA. The sample includes under 45,000 clones, approximately 90% of them seen just once. Specimen: peripheral blood. This chain links TRBV28 with TRBJ1-5; D gene unclear. The clonotype originates from a man aged 55-75 years with active or convalescent COVID-19. DNA of the CDR3: TGTGCCAGCAGGCTACTTAATCAGCCCCAGCATTTT. Translated: CASRLLNQPQHF. Supplemented by reference TRBV28 and TRBJ1-5, the full variable domain reads DVKVTQSSRYLVKRTGEKVFLECVQDMDHENMFWYRQDPGLGLRLIYFSYDVKMKEKGDIPEGYSVSREKKERFSLILESASTNQTSMYLCASRLLNQPQHFGDGTRLSIL.